Detailed here is one TCR beta chain. What it binds is unknown. These data belong to a study of cytomegalovirus exposure and HLA in healthy donors. About the research overall: The roughly 100 million unique TCR beta sequences, from about 179 million T cells, were found by an earlier analysis. Whole-study results and caveats: Most TCR sequences were uncommon, yet certain public TCRs appeared in many donors.

V lost 3 bases and J lost 5; bases outside the gene matches: 7. In germline, CDR1 is SQVTM, CDR2 ANQGSEA. The CDR3 contains 14 residues. It was with 60 Vbeta and 13 Jbeta primers that the PCR ran. Libraries were prepared by immunoSEQ multiplex PCR; TCRdb keeps only in-frame clonotypes and omits some of them. Of about 120,000 clones in the sample, roughly 80% were seen once. The chain carries TRBV29-1 and TRBJ2-5, with 9 bases aligning to TRBD1. Sequencing input: PBMCs. The sequence came from a woman aged 18-30 years in good health and CMV-seronegative. The CDR3 reads CSVEPRDRVETQYF. CDR3 nucleotide sequence: TGCAGCGTTGAGCCACGGGACAGGGTTGAGACCCAGTACTTC.